Detailed here is one T cell receptor beta chain. This table comes from immunoSEQ multiplex PCR, and its TCRdb copy is limited to in-frame clones, with some not included. This sample has about 130,000 clones; 80% to 95% occur once, and the top ten carry approximately 2%. The data stem from a study of blood T cell repertoires in COVID-19. The V and J ends lost 4 bases and 2 bases, in that order; junction bases with no gene match: 4. This CDR3 spans 16 amino acids. CDR1 is SGHNT and CDR2 is YENEEA in the germline V gene. The sequence derives from a man between 50 and 59 years old with COVID-19, enrolled during active disease. Sequenced input: peripheral blood. This chain uses TRBV11-3 with TRBJ2-5; TRBD2 agrees at 13 bases. The CDR3 reads CASSSGLAGVQETQYF. CDR3 DNA sequence: TGTGCCAGCAGCTCAGGACTAGCGGGAGTACAAGAGACCCAGTACTTC.